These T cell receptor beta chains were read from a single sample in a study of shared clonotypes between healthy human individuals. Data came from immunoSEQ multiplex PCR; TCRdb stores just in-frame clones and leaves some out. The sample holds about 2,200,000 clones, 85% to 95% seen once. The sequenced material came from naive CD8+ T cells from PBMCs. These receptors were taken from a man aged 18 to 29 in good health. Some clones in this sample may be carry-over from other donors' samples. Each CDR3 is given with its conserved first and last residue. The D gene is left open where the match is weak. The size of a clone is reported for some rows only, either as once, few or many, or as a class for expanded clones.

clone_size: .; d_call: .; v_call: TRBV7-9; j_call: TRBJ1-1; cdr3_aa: CASSSPQGRGTEAFF; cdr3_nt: TGTGCCAGCAGCTCACCACAAGGGCGGGGCACTGAAGCTTTCTTT
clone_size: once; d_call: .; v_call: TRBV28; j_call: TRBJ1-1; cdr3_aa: CASSLPEEGVKAEAFF; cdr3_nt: TGTGCCAGCAGTTTGCCCGAGGAGGGGGTTAAGGCTGAAGCTTTCTTT
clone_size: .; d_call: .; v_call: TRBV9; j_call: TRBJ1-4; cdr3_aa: CASSVEGGTDEKLFF; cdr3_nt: TGTGCCAGCAGCGTAGAGGGTGGGACCGATGAAAAACTGTTTTTT
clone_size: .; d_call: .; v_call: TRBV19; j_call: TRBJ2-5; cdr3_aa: CASMIQGQETQYF; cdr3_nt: TGTGCCAGTATGATTCAGGGCCAAGAGACCCAGTACTTC
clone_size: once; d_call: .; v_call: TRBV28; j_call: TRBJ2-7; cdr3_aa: CASSILAEGGVEQYF; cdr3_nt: TGTGCCAGCAGTATACTGGCGGAGGGGGGTGTCGAGCAGTACTTC
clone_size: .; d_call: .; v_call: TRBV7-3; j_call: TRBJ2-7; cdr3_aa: CASSLICEQYF; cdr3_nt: TGTGCCAGCAGCTTAATTTGCGAGCAGTACTTC
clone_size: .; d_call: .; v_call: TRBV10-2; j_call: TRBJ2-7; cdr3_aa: CASSGGEDPYEQYF; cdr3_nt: TGCGCCAGCAGTGGGGGGGAAGATCCATACGAGCAGTACTTC
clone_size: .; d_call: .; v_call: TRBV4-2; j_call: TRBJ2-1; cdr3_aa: CASSHIARLGQFF; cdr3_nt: TGTGCCAGCAGCCACATAGCGCGGTTGGGGCAGTTCTTC
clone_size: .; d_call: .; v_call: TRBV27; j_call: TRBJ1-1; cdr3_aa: CASSARGSEAFF; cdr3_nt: TGTGCCAGCAGTGCCCGGGGCAGTGAAGCTTTCTTT
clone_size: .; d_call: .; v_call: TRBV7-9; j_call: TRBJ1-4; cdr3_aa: CASSLRPQGGEKLFF; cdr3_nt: TGTGCCAGCAGCTTACGGCCTCAGGGTGGTGAAAAACTGTTTTTT
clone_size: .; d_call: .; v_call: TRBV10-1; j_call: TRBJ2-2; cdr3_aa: CASSEGKSGNTGELFF; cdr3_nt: TGCGCCAGCAGTGAGGGCAAGTCTGGAAACACCGGGGAGCTGTTTTTT
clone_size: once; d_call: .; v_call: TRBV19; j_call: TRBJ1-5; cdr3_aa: CASSIVIRSNQPQHF; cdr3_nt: TGTGCCAGTAGTATAGTGATAAGGAGCAATCAGCCCCAGCATTTT
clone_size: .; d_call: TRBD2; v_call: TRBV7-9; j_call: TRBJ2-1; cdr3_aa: CASSFELANDNEQFF; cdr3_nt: TGTGCCAGCAGCTTCGAACTAGCGAATGACAATGAGCAGTTCTTC
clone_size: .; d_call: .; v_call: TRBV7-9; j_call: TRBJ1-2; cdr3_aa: CASSLVNGTF; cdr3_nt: TGTGCCAGCAGCTTAGTGAATGGAACCTTC
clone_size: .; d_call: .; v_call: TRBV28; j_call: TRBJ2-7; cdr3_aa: CASSENYEQYF; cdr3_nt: TGTGCCAGCAGTGAGAACTACGAGCAGTACTTC
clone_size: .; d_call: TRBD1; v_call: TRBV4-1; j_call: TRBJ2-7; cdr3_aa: CASSQVPGTGGYEQYF; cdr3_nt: TGCGCCAGCAGCCAGGTACCCGGGACAGGGGGATACGAGCAGTACTTC
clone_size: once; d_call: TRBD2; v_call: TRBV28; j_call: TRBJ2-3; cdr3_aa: CASSLQASGSTDTQYF; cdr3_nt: TGTGCCAGCAGTTTACAGGCTAGCGGAAGCACAGATACGCAGTATTTT
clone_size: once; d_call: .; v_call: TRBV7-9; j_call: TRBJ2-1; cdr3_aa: CASRSYGLEQFF; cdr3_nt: TGTGCCAGCCGATCTTACGGACTTGAGCAGTTCTTC
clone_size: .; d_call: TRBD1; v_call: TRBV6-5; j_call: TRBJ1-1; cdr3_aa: CASSYGQGIFTEAFF; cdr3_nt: TGTGCCAGCAGTTACGGACAGGGTATTTTCACTGAAGCTTTCTTT
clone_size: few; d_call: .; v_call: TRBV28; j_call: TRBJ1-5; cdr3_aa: CASSLQDSYNQPQHF; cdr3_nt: TGTGCCAGCAGTTTACAGGACAGTTACAATCAGCCCCAGCATTTT
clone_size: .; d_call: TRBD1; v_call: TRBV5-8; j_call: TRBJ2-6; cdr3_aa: CASSPRRGSLSGANVLTF; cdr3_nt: TGTGCCAGCAGCCCCCGCAGGGGGAGCCTCTCTGGGGCCAACGTCCTGACTTTC
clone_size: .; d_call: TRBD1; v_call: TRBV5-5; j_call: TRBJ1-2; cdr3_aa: CASSLEHRGYGYTF; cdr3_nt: TGTGCCAGCAGCTTGGAGCACAGGGGCTATGGCTACACCTTC
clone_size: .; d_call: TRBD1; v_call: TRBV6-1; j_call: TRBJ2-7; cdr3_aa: CASREIPGTGGDEQYF; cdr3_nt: TGTGCCAGCAGAGAAATACCCGGGACAGGGGGCGATGAGCAGTACTTC
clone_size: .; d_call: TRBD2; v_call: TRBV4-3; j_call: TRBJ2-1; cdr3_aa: CASSQGFGLAGVNEQFF; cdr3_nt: TGCGCCAGCAGCCAAGGTTTCGGACTAGCGGGAGTCAATGAGCAGTTCTTC
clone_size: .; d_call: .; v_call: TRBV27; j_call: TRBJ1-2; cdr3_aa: CASSLSPTGSGYTF; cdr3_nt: TGTGCCAGCAGTTTATCCCCCACAGGGAGCGGCTACACCTTC
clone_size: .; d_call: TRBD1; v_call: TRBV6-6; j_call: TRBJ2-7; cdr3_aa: CATERGQGLREQYF; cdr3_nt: TGTGCCACCGAACGGGGACAGGGGTTAAGGGAGCAGTACTTC
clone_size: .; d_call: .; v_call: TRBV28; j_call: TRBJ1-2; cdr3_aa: CASSSNGDRRRNYGYTF; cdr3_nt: TGTGCCAGCAGTTCAAATGGAGACAGGCGGAGGAACTATGGCTACACCTTC
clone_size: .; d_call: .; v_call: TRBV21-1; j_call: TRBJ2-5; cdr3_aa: CASSTLYLAGGSETQYF; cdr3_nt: TGTGCCAGCAGCACTCTATACCTAGCGGGAGGGTCAGAGACCCAGTACTTC
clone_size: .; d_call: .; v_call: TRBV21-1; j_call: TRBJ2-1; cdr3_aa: CASAPPGPLNEQFF; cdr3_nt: TGTGCCAGCGCCCCACCCGGGCCGCTCAATGAGCAGTTCTTC
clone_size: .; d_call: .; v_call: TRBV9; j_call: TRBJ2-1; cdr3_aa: CASSVAFGGRTKAFDEQFF; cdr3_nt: TGTGCCAGCAGCGTAGCTTTCGGGGGTAGGACAAAAGCTTTCGATGAGCAGTTCTTC
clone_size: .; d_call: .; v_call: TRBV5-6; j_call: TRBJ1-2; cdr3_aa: CASSHLGSGYTF; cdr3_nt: TGTGCCAGCAGCCACTTGGGCTCTGGCTACACCTTC
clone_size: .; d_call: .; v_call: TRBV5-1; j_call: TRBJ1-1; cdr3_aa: CASSPGGTRIAMNTEAFF; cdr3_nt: TGCGCCAGCAGCCCGGGAGGGACTCGCATCGCCATGAACACTGAAGCTTTCTTT
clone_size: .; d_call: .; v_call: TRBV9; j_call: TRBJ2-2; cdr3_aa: CASSVRGSGELFF; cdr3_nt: TGTGCCAGCAGCGTCCGGGGATCCGGGGAGCTGTTTTTT
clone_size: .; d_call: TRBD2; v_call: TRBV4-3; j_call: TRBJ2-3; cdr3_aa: CASSQGGSGRLTDTQYF; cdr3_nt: TGCGCCAGCAGCCAAGGTGGGAGCGGGAGACTTACAGATACGCAGTATTTT
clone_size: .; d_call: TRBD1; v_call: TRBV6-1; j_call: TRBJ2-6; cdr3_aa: CASSEARTGDGSGANVLTF; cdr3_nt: TGTGCCAGCAGTGAAGCCAGGACAGGAGATGGTTCTGGGGCCAACGTCCTGACTTTC
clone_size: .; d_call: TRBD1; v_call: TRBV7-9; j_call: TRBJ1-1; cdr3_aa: CASSSWGQDGETEAFF; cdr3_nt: TGTGCCAGCAGCTCTTGGGGACAGGACGGAGAGACTGAAGCTTTCTTT
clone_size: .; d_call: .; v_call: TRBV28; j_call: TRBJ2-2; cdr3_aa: CASSLLSNTGELFF; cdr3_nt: TGTGCCAGCAGTTTACTATCAAACACCGGGGAGCTGTTTTTT
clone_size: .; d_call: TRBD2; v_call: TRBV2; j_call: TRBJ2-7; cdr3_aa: CASASAGVSYEQYF; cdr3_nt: TGTGCCAGCGCCTCGGCGGGAGTCTCCTACGAGCAGTACTTC
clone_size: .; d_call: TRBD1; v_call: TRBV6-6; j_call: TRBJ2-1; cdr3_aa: CASSGQGFTDEQFF; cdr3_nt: TGTGCCAGCAGTGGACAGGGTTTCACGGATGAGCAGTTCTTC
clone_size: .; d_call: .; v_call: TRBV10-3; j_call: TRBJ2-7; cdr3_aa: CAIHSPPYEQYF; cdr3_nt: TGTGCCATCCACAGTCCCCCCTACGAGCAGTACTTC
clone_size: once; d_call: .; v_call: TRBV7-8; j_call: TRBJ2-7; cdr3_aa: CASSWSLDEQYF; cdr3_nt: TGTGCCAGCAGCTGGTCCCTGGACGAGCAGTACTTC
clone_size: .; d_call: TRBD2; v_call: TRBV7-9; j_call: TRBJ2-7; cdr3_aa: CASRPGTSLSYEQYF; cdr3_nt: TGTGCCAGCAGGCCCGGGACTAGCCTGTCCTACGAGCAGTACTTC
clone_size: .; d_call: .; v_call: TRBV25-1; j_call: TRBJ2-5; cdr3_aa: CASQDEGEETQYF; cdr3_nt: TGTGCCAGCCAAGACGAGGGAGAAGAGACCCAGTACTTC
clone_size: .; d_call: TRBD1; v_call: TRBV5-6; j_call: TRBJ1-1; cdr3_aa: CASSSGQGIVEAFF; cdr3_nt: TGTGCCAGCAGCTCGGGACAGGGAATTGTTGAAGCTTTCTTT
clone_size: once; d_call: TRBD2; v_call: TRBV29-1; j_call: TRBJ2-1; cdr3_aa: CSAYISGPSRNEQFF; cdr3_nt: TGCAGCGCGTATATTAGCGGGCCCTCTCGGAATGAGCAGTTCTTC
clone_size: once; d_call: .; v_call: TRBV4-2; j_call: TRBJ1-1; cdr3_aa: CASSQDPGGAHAEAFF; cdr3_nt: TGTGCCAGCAGCCAAGATCCGGGGGGCGCCCATGCTGAAGCTTTCTTT
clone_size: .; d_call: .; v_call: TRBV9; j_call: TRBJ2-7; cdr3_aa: CASSAHPVGYEQYF; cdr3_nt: TGTGCCAGCAGCGCCCACCCCGTGGGCTACGAGCAGTACTTC